One sample yielded the 6 T cell receptor beta chains listed below, sequenced in a study of blood T cell repertoires in COVID-19. The assay was immunoSEQ multiplex PCR, and TCRdb's table has in-frame clones only and misses some. The sample has about 210,000 clones; 80% to 90% are singletons. The specimen sequenced was peripheral blood. These receptors all come from a woman in her 50s with acute or convalescent COVID-19.

The chain carries TRBV5-1 and TRBJ2-1; the D gene is possibly TRBD1 (6 bases). V was cut by 4 bases and J by 1 base, with 15 bases left in between. This CDR3 is built from 16 residues. Germline CDR1 and CDR2: SGHRS and YFSETQ. In nucleotides, the CDR3 is TGCGCCAGCAGCCCTGGACAGTTGAGGTCCTACAATGAGCAGTTCTTC. It translates to CASSPGQLRSYNEQFF.

The J gene is TRBJ1-2, the V gene TRBV5-6; D might be TRBD1 (5 bases). Trimming removed 4 bases from V and 4 bases from J, with 8 bases in between. Germline-derived CDR1 and CDR2 are SGHDT and YYEEEE. The CDR3 consists of 12 residues. The CDR3 nucleotides read TGTGCCAGCAGCGGGGCGTCCTATGGCTACACCTTC. This codes for CASSGASYGYTF.

The CDR3 region has the DNA TGTGCCAGCAGGAAACAGGCTGGGGACTATGGCTACACCTTC. Its translation is CASRKQAGDYGYTF. The chain links TRBV6-5 to TRBJ1-2; possibly TRBD1 for D (5 bases). Trimming cost V 6 bases and J 3 bases, with 14 bases left between them. Germline values: CDR1 MNHEY, CDR2 SVGAGI. CDR3 size: 14 residues.

The J gene is TRBJ1-2, the V gene TRBV7-2; 8 bases align to TRBD1. The CDR3 is made up of 16 amino acids. V lost 5 bases to trimming and J lost 7 bases; unmatched junction nucleotides: 15. Germline values: CDR1 SGHTA, CDR2 FQGNSA. CDR3 residues: CASSTLPGQVNSGYTF. The CDR3 DNA reads as TGTGCCAGCAGCACACTACCGGGACAGGTTAACAGTGGCTACACCTTC.

Comments on this clone: This sample includes further DNA sequences coding for the same CDR3. This chain links TRBV12-3 or TRBV12-4 with TRBJ2-7; D is possibly TRBD2 (6 bases). This CDR3 comprises 13 residues. Trimming cost V 7 bases and J 4 bases, with 14 bases left between them. DNA of the CDR3: TGTGCCAGCACTCTGGGGGGAGATTACGAGCAGTACTTC. The encoded protein is CASTLGGDYEQYF.

This clone was seen a single time. The genes are TRBV2 and TRBJ1-5; maybe TRBD1 (5 bases). This CDR3 contains 11 residues. V lost 8 bases and J lost 6, with 8 bases in between. Germline V CDR1 and CDR2: SNHLY, FYNNEI. CDR3: CASGGGQPQHF. In DNA form, the CDR3 reads TGTGCCAGCGGGGGAGGTCAGCCCCAGCATTTT.